A single sample is the source of the 26 T cell receptor beta chains below, sequenced in a study of a mutant IDH1 vaccine in newly diagnosed glioma. Profiled with immunoSEQ multiplex PCR; TCRdb holds only in-frame clones, not every one. The sample consists of some 30,000 clones, roughly four fifths of them appearing once. Time point noted: week 47, end of study. Each vaccine dose was 300 ug of mutant IDH1 20-mer peptide, with topical imiquimod. The antigens of these receptors remain unknown. The specimen was PBMCs, collected from a glioma patient whose treatment included an IDH1 peptide vaccine. These receptors originate from a man under 40 with glioma.

The chain is built from TRBV15 and TRBJ1-1; 7 bases fit TRBD1. Germline V lookup: CDR1 LNHNV, CDR2 YYDKDF (reference sequence). V gave up 4 bases and J gave up 7 bases; unmatched junction bases: 6. The CDR3 covers 13 residues. The DNA of the CDR3 is TGTGCCACCAGCACGTCCGGGGACAGTGAAGCTTTCTTT. This gives the protein CATSTSGDSEAFF. The full variable domain, completed using reference TRBV15 and TRBJ1-1, is DAMVIQNPRYQVTQFGKPVTLSCSQTLNHNVMYWYQQKSSQAPKLLFHYYDKDFNNEADTPDNFQSRRPNTSFCFLDIRSPGLGDTAMYLCATSTSGDSEAFFGQGTRLTVV.

CDR3 residues: CASWSGGTGETQYF. CDR3 DNA: TGTGCCAGCTGGTCAGGGGGAACGGGAGAGACCCAGTACTTC. The chain carries TRBV6-5 and TRBJ2-5, with 7 nucleotides matching TRBD1. The germline V gene has CDR1 MNHEY and CDR2 SVGAGI. The CDR3 runs to 14 residues. The V segment lost 8 bases and the J segment 4 bases; nucleotides outside the gene matches: 10.

The rearrangement uses TRBV6-1 and TRBJ2-7; 7 bases match TRBD2. J gave up 2 bases and V 4 bases, and 17 bases lay outside the gene matches. CDR3 length: 18 amino acids. Germline V gene sequence: CDR1 MNHNS, CDR2 SASEGT. CDR3 region: CASSAPLGPGGSPYEQYF. DNA for the CDR3: TGTGCCAGCAGTGCCCCGTTAGGTCCGGGGGGATCCCCCTACGAGCAGTACTTC.

This chain joins TRBV10-3 and TRBJ1-1; maybe TRBD1 (6 bases). Trimming pared 4 bases from V and 2 bases from J, leaving 17 bases between. CDR3 length: 16 residues. Germline V gives CDR1 ENHRY, CDR2 SYGVKD. The CDR3 reads CAISGFRGPLNTEAFF. The CDR3 DNA is TGTGCCATCAGTGGGTTCAGGGGCCCATTAAACACTGAAGCTTTCTTT.

CDR3 DNA sequence: TGTGCCAGCAGCCAGTCCGGAACCCGGCCAAAAGAGACCCAGTACTTC. It yields the protein CASSQSGTRPKETQYF. The chain couples TRBV5-6 to TRBJ2-5, with no clear D. Per germline, CDR1 SGHDT and CDR2 YYEEEE. Trimming removed 4 bases from V and 3 bases from J, with 19 bases in between. This CDR3 is 16 amino acids long.

The chain uses TRBV2 and TRBJ2-5, with D uncertain. Germline values: CDR1 SNHLY, CDR2 FYNNEI. Trimming took off 3 bases at V and 2 bases at J, with 10 bases between the two ends. CDR3 size: 14 residues. The CDR3 loop reads CASSEDREQETQYF. CDR3 in DNA: TGTGCCAGCAGTGAGGACCGAGAGCAAGAGACCCAGTACTTC. Filled out from reference TRBV2 and TRBJ2-5, the complete variable domain reads EPEVTQTPSHQVTQMGQEVILRCVPISNHLYFYWYRQILGQKVEFLVSFYNNEISEKSEIFDDQFSVERPDGSNFTLKIRSTKLEDSAMYFCASSEDREQETQYFGPGTRLLVL.

The chain employs TRBV11-3 and TRBJ2-7; 8 nucleotides align to TRBD1. CDR1 and CDR2 (germline): SGHNT, YENEEA. V was pared by 4 bases and J by 6 bases, with 8 bases of the junction left unmatched. This CDR3 region has 14 residues. The CDR3 sequence is CASSSTGVLGEQYF. CDR3 nucleotide sequence: TGTGCCAGCAGCTCGACAGGGGTGCTGGGCGAGCAGTACTTC.

The chain carries TRBV30 and TRBJ2-3; D remains unclear. Trimming took off 2 bases at V and 0 bases at J, with 9 bases between the two ends. The CDR3 runs to 14 residues. Germline V gene lookup returns CDR1 GTSNPN and CDR2 SVGIG (reference sequence). CDR3 coding DNA: TGTGCCTGGAGTCACAGCTCTAGCACAGATACGCAGTATTTT. Protein sequence: CAWSHSSSTDTQYF.

This chain joins TRBV6-6 and TRBJ2-7; D remains unclear. Per germline, CDR1 MNHNY and CDR2 SVGAGI (reference sequence). The germline V and J ends were trimmed by 2 bases and 4 bases, with 15 bases remaining between them. The CDR3 is 15 amino acids. The CDR3 DNA follows: TGTGCCAGCAGTTACCAGGCCACTGAGGATTACGAGCAGTACTTC. Amino acids: CASSYQATEDYEQYF.

This clone has only one observation. The chain combines TRBV7-9 with TRBJ2-7; D gene uncertain. CDR3 size: 17 residues. V was pared by 4 bases and J by 2 bases, with 21 bases between. The germline CDR1 and CDR2 sequences are SEHNR and FQNEAQ (reference sequence). CDR3 coding DNA: TGTGCCAGCAGCTCTAACTCGAACCGCTGGCTTGCCTACGAGCAGTACTTC. Amino acids: CASSSNSNRWLAYEQYF.

The chain carries TRBV4-2 and TRBJ2-3; D may be TRBD2 (5 bases). There are 17 residues in the CDR3. Germline-derived CDR1 and CDR2 are LGHNA and YNFKEQ. V gave up 0 bases and J gave up 4 bases, with 17 bases separating them. The CDR3 sequence is CASSQELRYSGADTQYF. CDR3 bases: TGTGCCAGCAGCCAAGAACTTAGGTATTCCGGGGCAGATACGCAGTATTTT.

This chain uses TRBV7-7 with TRBJ2-6; D unresolved. The CDR3 spans 15 residues. Trimming pared 5 bases from V and 0 bases from J, leaving 8 bases between. From germline, CDR1 is SSHAT and CDR2 FNYEAQ (reference sequence). The chain's CDR3 is CASSPLSSGANVLTF. The CDR3, as DNA: TGTGCCAGCAGCCCACTCAGCTCTGGGGCCAACGTCCTGACTTTC.

The V gene is TRBV6-5, the J gene TRBJ1-2; tentatively, D is TRBD1 (6 bases). Germline CDR1 and CDR2: MNHEY and SVGAGI. Trimming took 0 bases from V and 4 from J, leaving 12 bases between them. The CDR3 is made up of 15 amino acids. CDR3 protein: CASSYSQGRSYGYTF. CDR3 in DNA: TGTGCCAGCAGTTACTCGCAGGGGCGGAGCTATGGCTACACCTTC.

The chain links TRBV4-1 to TRBJ2-7; 9 nucleotides match TRBD1. This CDR3 region has 15 residues. Trimming at V came to 1 base and at J to 2 bases, leaving 3 bases not matched to a gene. Germline V gene lookup returns CDR1 MGHRA and CDR2 YSYEKL. The CDR3 loop reads CASSQVTGGAYEQYF. The CDR3 bases are TGCGCCAGCAGCCAAGTGACAGGGGGGGCCTACGAGCAGTACTTC.

The chain is built from TRBV4-1 and TRBJ1-1; the match to TRBD1 covers 8 bases. V trimming: 4 bases; J trimming: 4 bases; junction bases outside the gene matches: 8. The CDR3 contains 15 residues. Germline assignment: CDR1 MGHRA and CDR2 YSYEKL. This CDR3 is CASSPIDRGGTEAFF. CDR3 nucleotides: TGCGCCAGCAGCCCCATCGACAGGGGAGGCACTGAAGCTTTCTTT.

The J gene is TRBJ1-1, the V gene TRBV5-4; D is unclear. Trimming cost V 1 base and J 7 bases, with 11 bases left between them. This CDR3 has 13 residues. Germline-derived CDR1 and CDR2 are SGHNT and YYREEE (reference sequence). This CDR3 reads CASSLFASGEAFF. CDR3 nucleotides: TGTGCCAGCAGCTTGTTTGCTTCGGGTGAAGCTTTCTTT.

This clone was seen a few times. The V and J genes are TRBV6-6 and TRBJ1-5; maybe TRBD1 (6 bases). Germline lookup yields CDR1 MNHNY and CDR2 SVGAGI (reference sequence). The CDR3 runs 16 residues. Trimming shortened V by 0 bases and J by 7 bases, and 16 bases separated the two germline ends. The CDR3 nucleotides are TGTGCCAGCAGTTACTCGATTGGGGGCGAAGGGCAGCCCCAGCATTTT. It is translated as CASSYSIGGEGQPQHF.

This clone has only a few counts. The V call is TRBV30, the J call TRBJ1-1; weak D call: TRBD1 (5 bases). The CDR3 spans 15 residues. Germline CDR1 GTSNPN, CDR2 SVGIG (reference sequence). Trimming stripped 0 bases from V and 2 bases from J, with 13 bases between. The chain's CDR3 is CAWSVRDRRNTEAFF. CDR3 in DNA: TGTGCCTGGAGTGTAAGGGACCGCCGAAACACTGAAGCTTTCTTT. The whole variable domain, filled in from reference TRBV30 and TRBJ1-1, reads SQTIHQWPATLVQPVGSPLSLECTVEGTSNPNLYWYRQAAGRGLQLLFYSVGIGQISSEVPQNLSASRPQDRQFILSSKKLLLSDSGFYLCAWSVRDRRNTEAFFGQGTRLTVV.

This clone turned up a few times. The V and J genes are TRBV10-1 and TRBJ2-7, with D possibly matching TRBD1 (6 bases). This CDR3 region has 14 residues. Trimming left V 3 bases short and J 2 bases short, with 11 bases between. Germline loops: CDR1 WNHNN, CDR2 SYGVQD (reference sequence). The CDR3 spells CASSEGGRTYEQYF. Written as DNA, the CDR3 is TGCGCCAGCAGTGAAGGGGGTCGGACCTACGAGCAGTACTTC.

V is TRBV6-5 and J is TRBJ1-1; TRBD1 agrees at 11 bases. The CDR3 has 12 amino acids. CDR1 is MNHEY, CDR2 SVGAGI, per germline. Losses at the gene ends were 8 bases for V and 5 bases for J; bases not matched to a gene: 1. The CDR3 loop reads CASGDRGTEAFF. Written as DNA, the CDR3 is TGTGCCAGCGGGGACAGGGGGACTGAAGCTTTCTTT.

The chain links TRBV7-5 to TRBJ2-1; the table's D call, TRBD2, was not checked against the DNA. TRBV7-5 is a known pseudogene. This CDR3 has 17 amino acids. The CDR3 sequence: CVRSPRGRAGVLNEQFF. CDR3 nucleotide sequence: TGTGTCAGAAGCCCGAGAGGGAGGGCGGGGGTCCTCAATGAGCAGTTCTTC.

This chain links TRBV4-1 with TRBJ2-7, with TRBD1 matching 8 bases. Losses at the gene ends were 2 bases for V and 3 bases for J; bases not matched to a gene: 9. This CDR3 comprises 16 residues. Looked up from germline, CDR1 is MGHRA and CDR2 is YSYEKL. The chain's CDR3 is CASSQTGTGVFYEQYF. The CDR3 region has the DNA TGCGCCAGCAGCCAAACCGGGACAGGTGTCTTCTACGAGCAGTACTTC.

The chain employs TRBV4-1 and TRBJ2-1, with 9 bases fitting TRBD2. After removal of 1 base from V and 5 bases from J, the junction contained 18 bases not matched to a gene. There are 20 residues in the CDR3. The V gene's germline CDR1 is MGHRA and CDR2 YSYEKL. The CDR3 DNA reads as TGCGCCAGCAGCCAAGTGGCCCGCTGGTTTAGCGGGAGCCCGAACAATGAGCAGTTCTTC. Its translation is CASSQVARWFSGSPNNEQFF.

This clone came up once. The V call is TRBV5-5, the J call TRBJ1-2, with D perhaps TRBD1 (6 bases). V lost 3 bases and J 8 bases, leaving 11 bases between the germline ends. The CDR3 covers 12 residues. The germline V gene has CDR1 SGHKS and CDR2 YYEKEE (reference sequence). The CDR3 region has the DNA TGTGCCAGCAGCTGGGACACTTGGGGCTACACCTTC. This codes for CASSWDTWGYTF.

The chain employs TRBV5-1 and TRBJ2-2; D not resolved. In germline, CDR1 is SGHRS, CDR2 YFSETQ. The CDR3 extends over 17 amino acids. Trimming shortened V by 0 bases and J by 4 bases, and 16 bases separated the two germline ends. The CDR3 spells CASSLALGRSATGELFF. In DNA, the CDR3 is TGCGCCAGCAGCTTGGCCTTGGGCCGGTCAGCCACCGGGGAGCTGTTTTTT. The entire variable domain, with the rest obtained from reference TRBV5-1 and TRBJ2-2, is as follows: KAGVTQTPRYLIKTRGQQVTLSCSPISGHRSVSWYQQTPGQGLQFLFEYFSETQRNKGNFPGRFSGRQFSNSRSEMNVSTLELGDSALYLCASSLALGRSATGELFFGEGSRLTVL.

CDR3 sequence (DNA): TGTGCCAGCAGTTCAGACAGGAGCTACGAAGCTTTCTTT. Its protein product is CASSSDRSYEAFF. The V and J genes are TRBV6-5 and TRBJ1-1, with D tentatively TRBD1 (6 bases). V was trimmed by 4 bases and J by 8 bases, leaving 14 bases between them. The CDR3 extends over 13 amino acids. Per germline, CDR1 MNHEY and CDR2 SVGAGI.